The 25 T cell receptor beta chains reported below all come from one sample, sequenced in a study of T cell changes during pregnancy in multiple sclerosis. This table comes from immunoSEQ multiplex PCR, and its TCRdb copy is limited to in-frame clones, with some not included. In the table there are around 25,000 clones, roughly 90% of which are singletons. The sample here was CD8+ T cells from peripheral blood mononuclear cells, taken in the first trimester of pregnancy. These receptors were taken from a female donor in good health, enrolled as a control in a pregnancy study.

This chain links TRBV9 with TRBJ2-7; 10 bases are shared with TRBD2. The CDR3 sequence is 15 residues long. Germline assignment: CDR1 SGDLS and CDR2 YYNGEE. The trim removed 1 base at V and 4 bases at J, leaving 5 bases unmatched. The CDR3 loop is CASSVSSGGEYEQYF. CDR3 DNA sequence: TGTGCCAGCAGCGTATCTAGCGGGGGAGAGTACGAGCAGTACTTC.

The chain joins TRBV5-1 to TRBJ1-6; possible D gene TRBD1, 5 bases. This CDR3 region has 15 residues. Trimming took off 3 bases at V and 9 bases at J, with 16 bases between the two ends. CDR1 and CDR2 (germline): SGHRS, YFSETQ. DNA for the CDR3: TGCGCCAGCAGCTCCACCTCCGGGGGGGGTTCACCCCTCCACTTT. Amino acids: CASSSTSGGGSPLHF.

The chain is built from TRBV6-5 and TRBJ2-5; possibly TRBD2 for D (5 bases). Germline-derived CDR1 and CDR2 are MNHEY and SVGAGI. V was shortened by 2 bases and J by 5 bases, with 12 bases between the two germline ends. This CDR3 spans 14 amino acids. The CDR3 reads CASSYQWTDETQYF. The CDR3 region has the DNA TGTGCCAGCAGTTACCAATGGACTGATGAGACCCAGTACTTC.

This clone was recorded only once. The chain uses TRBV11-2 and TRBJ2-1; D unclear. The germline V gene encodes CDR1 SGHAT and CDR2 FQNNGV. V was clipped by 0 bases and J by 10 bases, with 16 bases between them. The CDR3 spans 15 residues. The chain's CDR3 is CASSLERQVNREQFF. The CDR3 nucleotides read TGTGCCAGCAGCTTAGAAAGGCAGGTAAATCGAGAGCAGTTCTTC.

The chain joins TRBV9 to TRBJ2-7, with TRBD2 matching over 7 bases. Germline lookup yields CDR1 SGDLS and CDR2 YYNGEE. The CDR3 is 15 residues long. Trimming at V came to 0 bases and at J to 3 bases, leaving 6 bases not matched to a gene. The CDR3 spells CASSVDGASGYEQYF. CDR3 DNA: TGTGCCAGCAGCGTAGATGGGGCTAGCGGCTACGAGCAGTACTTC.

V is TRBV5-6 and J is TRBJ1-2, with 10 bases aligning to TRBD1. The CDR3 extends over 16 amino acids. V shed 0 bases, J shed 4 bases, and the junction held 6 bases outside the gene matches. Germline V gene sequence: CDR1 SGHDT, CDR2 YYEEEE. As DNA, the CDR3 is TGTGCCAGCAGCTTGGCCGGACAGGGGGAACCCTATGGCTACACCTTC. Translated: CASSLAGQGEPYGYTF. The whole variable domain, remainder taken from reference TRBV5-6 and TRBJ1-2, is DAGVTQSPTHLIKTRGQQVTLRCSPKSGHDTVSWYQQALGQGPQFIFQYYEEEERQRGNFPDRFSGHQFPNYSSELNVNALLLGDSALYLCASSLAGQGEPYGYTFGSGTRLTVV.

In nucleotides, the CDR3 is TGCGCCAGCAGCGTGTCTAGCGGGGCGTACAATGAGCAGTTCTTC. This encodes CASSVSSGAYNEQFF. The chain joins TRBV5-1 to TRBJ2-1, with 9 nucleotides matching TRBD2. Trimming at V came to 4 bases and at J to 4 bases, leaving 6 bases not matched to a gene. Germline CDR1 reads SGHRS; CDR2 reads YFSETQ. This CDR3 is 15 amino acids long.

The chain uses TRBV6-5 and TRBJ2-7; D gene uncertain. This CDR3 contains 14 residues. With 11 bases removed from V and 2 bases from J, the gap between germline ends came to 19 bases. Germline loops: CDR1 MNHEY, CDR2 SVGAGI. The CDR3 region has the DNA TGTGCCGCCGGCGTGGGCCTTACAACCTACGAGCAGTACTTC. Its protein product is CAAGVGLTTYEQYF.

The V gene is TRBV7-2, the J gene TRBJ2-7; TRBD2 matches at 8 bases. Germline V gives CDR1 SGHTA, CDR2 FQGNSA. The CDR3 is 14 residues long. Unmatched junction bases numbered 4, after V lost 3 bases and J lost 3 bases. The CDR3 sequence: CASSFSGEGYEQYF. The CDR3 nucleotides are TGTGCCAGCAGCTTTAGCGGGGAGGGCTACGAGCAGTACTTC.

This rearrangement joins TRBV5-4 to TRBJ2-7; TRBD1 agrees at 7 bases. CDR1 SGHNT and CDR2 YYREEE come from the germline V gene (reference sequence). J gave up 1 base and V 3 bases, and 4 bases lay outside the gene matches. This CDR3 spans 14 amino acids. As DNA, the CDR3 is TGTGCCAGCAGCTCGTCGGACAGGTCCTACGAGCAGTACTTC. Its protein product is CASSSSDRSYEQYF.

This clone has only one observation. The chain combines TRBV6-5 with TRBJ2-3; TRBD2 matches 9 bases. The CDR3 extends over 15 amino acids. Germline values: CDR1 MNHEY, CDR2 SVGAGI. V shed 6 bases, J shed 3 bases, and the junction held 7 bases outside the gene matches. The CDR3 loop is CASSQGSGGTDTQYF. The DNA for the CDR3 is TGTGCCAGCAGCCAGGGTAGCGGGGGAACAGATACGCAGTATTTT.

The chain is built from TRBV19 and TRBJ1-2; TRBD1 matches at 7 bases. V trimming: 1 base; J trimming: 8 bases; junction bases outside the gene matches: 10. The CDR3 is 15 residues long. Germline CDR1 is LNHDA and CDR2 is SQIVND (reference sequence). The CDR3 region is CASSIAPRIQGGYTF. DNA of the CDR3: TGTGCCAGTAGTATAGCCCCCCGCATACAGGGGGGCTACACCTTC.

The chain is built from TRBV7-3 and TRBJ1-1; weak D call: TRBD1 (5 bases). Trimming pared 1 base from V and 1 base from J, leaving 7 bases between. Germline V lookup: CDR1 SGHTA, CDR2 FQGTGA. CDR3 length: 14 residues. The CDR3 coding sequence is TGTGCCAGCAGCTTAAGGCAGGGGAACACTGAAGCTTTCTTT. This gives the protein CASSLRQGNTEAFF.

V gene TRBV27 combines with J gene TRBJ1-4; D is uncertain. The germline gives CDR1 MNHEY, CDR2 SMNVEV (reference sequence). Trimming pared 2 bases from V and 5 bases from J, leaving 12 bases between. CDR3 length: 15 residues. DNA for the CDR3: TGTGCCAGCAGTTTAAGTGCCGGGATAAATGAAAAACTGTTTTTT. Encoded protein: CASSLSAGINEKLFF.

By its share, this clone is medium-sized. The genes are TRBV4-2 and TRBJ2-7; 8 bases align to TRBD1. Trimming cost V 7 bases and J 3 bases; bases outside gene matches: 8. Germline lookup yields CDR1 LGHNA and CDR2 YNFKEQ. This CDR3 is 14 amino acids long. This CDR3 is CASTSGQGIYEQYF. In DNA form, the CDR3 reads TGTGCCAGCACCTCTGGACAGGGTATCTACGAGCAGTACTTC.

The chain couples TRBV18 to TRBJ1-5, with 7 bases identical to TRBD1. After removal of 0 bases from V and 5 bases from J, the junction contained 4 bases not matched to a gene. The CDR3 is 15 residues long. Germline CDR1 reads KGHSH; CDR2 reads LQKENI. The CDR3 nucleotides are TGTGCCAGCTCACCACCAGAGGGGGCTCATCAGCCCCAGCATTTT. Translating it yields CASSPPEGAHQPQHF.

The chain carries TRBV27 and TRBJ2-7; D uncertain. This CDR3 is built from 13 residues. CDR1 is MNHEY and CDR2 is SMNVEV in the germline V gene (reference sequence). Deletions cut 2 bases from V and 0 bases from J, with 5 bases between. CDR3 in amino acids: CASSLTASYEQYF. CDR3 in DNA: TGTGCCAGCAGTTTAACAGCCTCCTACGAGCAGTACTTC.

This clone has only a few counts. The chain joins TRBV11-1 to TRBJ1-2, with 8 bases aligning to TRBD1. The CDR3 has 14 amino acids. The trim removed 5 bases at V and 9 bases at J, leaving 11 bases unmatched. Germline V lookup: CDR1 SGHAT, CDR2 FQDESV (reference sequence). CDR3 nucleotides: TGTGCCAGCAGCCTCTCTACAGGGGGGGCAAGCTACACCTTC. Amino acids: CASSLSTGGASYTF.

The chain is built from TRBV6-4 and TRBJ1-2; D not resolved. The V gene lost 0 bases and the J gene lost 0 bases, with 8 bases spanning the gap. CDR1 is MRHNA, CDR2 SNTAGT, per germline. The CDR3 loop spans 15 amino acids. The CDR3 DNA reads TGTGCCAGCAGTGACTCTACAGAAGCTAACTATGGCTACACCTTC. This gives the protein CASSDSTEANYGYTF.

This chain joins TRBV4-3 and TRBJ1-2; D perhaps matches TRBD1 (5 bases). Germline values: CDR1 LGHNA, CDR2 YSLEER. This CDR3 contains 14 residues. Trimming stripped 0 bases from V and 2 bases from J, with 7 bases between. The CDR3 region is CASSQDGHNYGYTF. CDR3 coding DNA: TGCGCCAGCAGCCAAGATGGACACAACTATGGCTACACCTTC.

CDR3 amino acids: CASSWDRGDQPQHF. The CDR3 region has the DNA TGTGCCAGCAGTTGGGACAGGGGGGATCAGCCCCAGCATTTT. The chain couples TRBV28 to TRBJ1-5, with 11 bases aligning to TRBD1. There are 14 residues in the CDR3. Germline trimming cut 4 bases from V and 5 bases from J; bases unmatched to any gene: 1. Germline V gene data show CDR1 as MDHEN and CDR2 as SYDVKM.

The genes are TRBV7-9 and TRBJ1-2, with TRBD1 matching over 12 bases. Germline values: CDR1 SEHNR, CDR2 FQNEAQ (reference sequence). This CDR3 has 16 residues. Trimming cost V 4 bases and J 6 bases; bases outside gene matches: 9. The CDR3 region has the DNA TGTGCCAGCAGCTCAGTGGGGACAGGGGGCCTTAATGGCTACACCTTC. Translation: CASSSVGTGGLNGYTF.

This rearrangement joins TRBV5-1 to TRBJ2-2, with 8 bases that match TRBD1. The CDR3 spans 18 residues. From germline, CDR1 is SGHRS and CDR2 YFSETQ. The J segment lost 4 bases and the V segment lost 5 bases, leaving 16 bases of the junction unmatched. CDR3 in amino acids: CASRETYRTGKPTGELFF. CDR3 bases: TGCGCCAGCAGAGAAACATACCGGACAGGGAAGCCCACCGGGGAGCTGTTTTTT.

The DNA for the CDR3 is TGCGCCAGCAGCCAAAGATTTTCAGGGGCTGGCGGGGAGCTGTTTTTT. It codes for CASSQRFSGAGGELFF. The rearrangement uses TRBV4-3 and TRBJ2-2; the D gene is possibly TRBD1 (6 bases). Germline CDR1 LGHNA, CDR2 YSLEER. The CDR3 covers 16 residues. Trimming removed 2 bases from V and 7 bases from J, with 17 bases in between.

V is TRBV2 and J is TRBJ2-5; the match to TRBD2 covers 10 bases. The CDR3 consists of 15 residues. Losses at the gene ends were 7 bases for V and 1 base for J; bases not matched to a gene: 6. Germline CDR1 and CDR2: SNHLY and FYNNEI. Here the CDR3 DNA reads TGTGCCAGCACTAACGGACTAGCGGCCCAAGAGACCCAGTACTTC. This encodes CASTNGLAAQETQYF.